This T cell receptor beta chain comes out of a study of T-cell memory formation after mild COVID-19. General observations from the study: Confirmation was lacking for SARS-CoV-2 specificity of second-wave clones that peaked on day 37. Contracting clones from day 15 to 85 showed balanced CD4/CD8; later expanders favored CD4+.

Comment on this clonotype: Its antigen is currently unknown.

The germline V gene has CDR1 MDHEN and CDR2 SYDVKM. V was cut by 3 bases and J by 6 bases, with 12 bases left in between. CDR3 length: 13 residues. TCR alpha and TCR beta cDNA libraries with sample barcodes and UMIs came from 5'RACE using constant-segment primers. TCRdb re-derived calls from the 5' RACE reads in MiXCR, one entry per CDR3 protein. The profile shows hundreds of thousands of distinct CDR3 sequences, approximately 15% of them singletons. The clonotype comes from a man in his late teens or twenties who had mild COVID-19 (a few samples of this study predate the infection). Cell type and time point are not known. The chain recombines TRBV28 with TRBJ2-7; maybe TRBD1 (5 bases). The sample taken for sequencing was PBMCs or a T cell subset sorted from them (not recorded which). In nucleotides, the CDR3 is TGTGCCAGCAGTTTCCAGGGTCCGGGCGAGCAGTACGTC. This gives the protein CASSFQGPGEQYV.